This record concerns one T cell receptor (beta chain) sequence. V was shortened by 4 bases and J by 3 bases, with 12 bases between the two germline ends. Per the germline V gene, CDR1 is GTSNPN and CDR2 is SVGIG (reference sequence). This CDR3 has 13 amino acids. These data are taken from a study of T cell responses to AZD1222 COVID-19 vaccine. The assay was immunoSEQ multiplex PCR, and TCRdb's table has in-frame clones only and misses some. This sample has around 140,000 clones, with about 86% found just once. The rearrangement links TRBV30 to TRBJ1-2; the D gene is possibly TRBD1 (5 bases). Sequenced here: peripheral blood, sampled 28 days after the second AZD1222 dose. This TCR was recovered from an adult who received the AZD1222 COVID-19 vaccine. CDR3 nucleotides: TGTGCCTGGACCCTACAGGTCCACTATGGCTACACCTTC. This gives the protein CAWTLQVHYGYTF.